What follows are 13 T cell receptor beta chains derived from one specimen sequenced in a study of CD8 T cells in ankylosing spondylitis. Each CDR3 protein is one row after TCRdb ran MiXCR on the 5' RACE reads. In the table there are some 200,000 distinct CDR3 sequences, more than 25% of which are singletons. Material: blood, either unsorted or a sorted T cell fraction (not recorded which). These TCRs come from a male donor with ankylosing spondylitis or in good health (not recorded which).

This clonotype has at least ten counts. The chain carries TRBV29-1 and TRBJ2-7; D might be TRBD1 or TRBD2, each matching 6 bases. The germline gives CDR1 SQVTM, CDR2 ANQGSEA. V lost 4 bases and J lost 3, with 19 bases in between. This CDR3 spans 15 amino acids. CDR3 loop: CSVGGSRDTLYEQYF. The CDR3 coding sequence is TGCAGCGTTGGGGGTTCGCGGGACACCCTCTACGAGCAGTACTTC.

This clonotype showed up just a few times. The V and J genes are TRBV7-2 and TRBJ2-7; D not resolved. This CDR3 contains 14 residues. The germline V and J ends were trimmed by 1 base and 0 bases, with 7 bases remaining between them. The germline V gene encodes CDR1 SGHTA and CDR2 FQGNSA. In nucleotides, the CDR3 is TGTGCCAGCAGCTTAGACTACTCCTCCTACGAGCAGTACTTC. Translating gives CASSLDYSSYEQYF. The full variable domain, in which reference TRBV7-2 and TRBJ2-7 provide the parts outside the CDR3, is GAGVSQSPSNKVTEKGKDVELRCDPISGHTALYWYRQSLGQGLEFLIYFQGNSAPDKSGLPSDRFSAERTGGSVSTLTIQRTQQEDSAVYLCASSLDYSSYEQYFGPGTRLTVT.

This chain links TRBV12-3 or TRBV12-4 with TRBJ2-1, with D unresolved. The CDR3 length is 14 residues. Trimming stripped 1 base from V and 4 bases from J, with 8 bases between. Here the CDR3 DNA reads TGTGCCAGCAGTTTAGGACGGGTATACAATGAGCAGTTCTTC. Translation: CASSLGRVYNEQFF.

This clonotype was detected only a few times. The chain uses TRBV20-1 and TRBJ1-4; D is ambiguous. With 1 base removed from V and 5 bases from J, the gap between germline ends came to 11 bases. Germline CDR1 and CDR2: DFQATT and SNEGSKA (reference sequence). This CDR3 comprises 14 residues. CDR3 sequence: CSARVGVANEKLFF. CDR3 DNA: TGCAGTGCTAGAGTCGGGGTCGCGAATGAAAAACTGTTTTTT.

This clonotype has only a few counts. This rearrangement joins TRBV15 to TRBJ2-4; no clear D gene. The V end lost 0 bases, the J end lost 9 bases, and 18 bases lay between the germline ends. The CDR3 runs 16 residues. CDR1 is LNHNV, CDR2 YYDKDF, per germline (reference sequence). CDR3 bases: TGTGCCACCAGCAGAGATAGGCCGGAACTTGAGAGCATTCAGTACTTC. Amino acid sequence: CATSRDRPELESIQYF.

This clonotype occurred many times. The J gene is TRBJ2-7, the V gene TRBV20-1; D is perhaps TRBD1 or TRBD2 (5 bases each). Germline-derived CDR1 and CDR2 are DFQATT and SNEGSKA (reference sequence). Trimming stripped 5 bases from V and 0 bases from J, with 20 bases between. This CDR3 comprises 16 residues. The CDR3 DNA is TGCAGTGCTTCCTGGCAGGGCGGGCCCGGCTCCTACGAGCAGTACTTC. Translated, it gives CSASWQGGPGSYEQYF.

There are many counts of this clonotype. The rearrangement links TRBV12-3 or TRBV12-4 to TRBJ2-5, with D possibly matching TRBD1 (5 bases). Trimming pared 6 bases from V and 4 bases from J, leaving 12 bases between. The CDR3 is 13 amino acids. This CDR3 is CASSIGALETQYF. The CDR3 DNA sequence: TGTGCCAGCAGCATAGGGGCGTTAGAGACCCAGTACTTC.

There are a few counts of this clonotype. This chain joins TRBV6-2 or TRBV6-3 and TRBJ2-2, with 9 bases aligning to TRBD1. Losses at the gene ends were 9 bases for V and 1 base for J; bases not matched to a gene: 3. The CDR3 sequence is 14 residues long. CDR1 is MNHEY and CDR2 is SVGEGT in the germline V gene. The CDR3 loop is CARRTGENTGELFF. CDR3 DNA: TGTGCCAGGCGGACAGGGGAGAACACCGGGGAGCTGTTTTTT.

In this sample, this clonotype turned up many times. This rearrangement joins TRBV4-1 to TRBJ1-1, with D unclear. In germline, CDR1 is MGHRA, CDR2 YSYEKL. This CDR3 has 15 amino acids. V lost 4 bases to trimming and J lost 1 base, with 13 bases between them. The CDR3 bases are TGCGCCAGCAGCCGCTCCGAAGGGTGGAACACTGAAGCTTTCTTT. As protein: CASSRSEGWNTEAFF.

Comments on this clonotype: The junction does not match germline at one end; this may be a read error. The chain links TRBV19 to TRBJ1-2; 7 bases map to TRBD1. Germline CDR1 LNHDA, CDR2 SQIVND (reference sequence). The CDR3 covers 14 residues. CDR3 DNA sequence: TGTGCCAGTAGTATCCCCGGGACAGCTTATGGCTACCCCTTC. Its translation is CASSIPGTAYGYPF.

This clonotype was detected ten times or more. The V call is TRBV7-8, the J call TRBJ1-5, with D unresolved. V gave up 1 base and J gave up 2 bases, with 9 bases separating them. The CDR3 totals 15 residues. The germline V gene encodes CDR1 SGHVS and CDR2 FQNEAQ. This chain's CDR3 is CASSLVLGGNQPQHF. The CDR3 DNA sequence: TGTGCCAGCAGCTTAGTTCTGGGAGGCAATCAGCCCCAGCATTTT.

This clonotype was counted ten times or more. The rearrangement joins TRBV4-3 to TRBJ2-2; D is uncertain. The CDR3 extends over 14 amino acids. Germline-derived CDR1 and CDR2 are LGHNA and YSLEER. V lost 1 base, J lost 5 bases, and 8 bases lay in between. CDR3 sequence: CASSQVYTTGELFF. The CDR3 DNA reads as TGCGCCAGCAGCCAAGTCTACACGACCGGGGAGCTGTTTTTT.

The chain is built from TRBV28 and TRBJ2-7; 11 bases line up with TRBD1. Losses at the gene ends were 6 bases for V and 6 bases for J; bases not matched to a gene: 7. CDR3 length: 14 residues. CDR1 is MDHEN, CDR2 SYDVKM, per germline. The CDR3 DNA reads TGTGCCAGCAGGTGGACAGGGGGCTTCAGCGAGCAGTACTTC. Protein product: CASRWTGGFSEQYF.